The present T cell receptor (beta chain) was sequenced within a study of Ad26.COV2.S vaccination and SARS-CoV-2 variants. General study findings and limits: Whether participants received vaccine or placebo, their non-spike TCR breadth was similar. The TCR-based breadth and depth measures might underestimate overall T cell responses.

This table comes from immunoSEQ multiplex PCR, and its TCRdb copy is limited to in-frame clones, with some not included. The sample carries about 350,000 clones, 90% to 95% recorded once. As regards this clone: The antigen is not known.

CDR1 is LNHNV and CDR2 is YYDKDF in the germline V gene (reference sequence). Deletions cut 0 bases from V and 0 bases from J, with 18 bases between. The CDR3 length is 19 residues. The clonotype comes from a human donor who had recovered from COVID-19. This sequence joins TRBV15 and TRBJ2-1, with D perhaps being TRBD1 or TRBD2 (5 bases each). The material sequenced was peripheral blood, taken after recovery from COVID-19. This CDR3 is CATSRDILRDLSSYNEQFF. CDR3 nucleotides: TGTGCCACCAGCAGAGATATCCTAAGGGACCTTAGCTCCTACAATGAGCAGTTCTTC.